The 20 T cell receptor beta chains reported below all come from one sample, sequenced in a study of blood T cell repertoires in COVID-19. The repertoire was sequenced with immunoSEQ multiplex PCR; TCRdb's copy has only in-frame clones and lacks some. The table lists 300,000 to 400,000 clones, 88% of them singletons. Sequencing was performed on PBMCs or T cells enriched from blood (not recorded which). The receptor set was obtained from a man aged 30 to 45 who had recovered from COVID-19.

The V call is TRBV9, the J call TRBJ1-4; D is unclear. The CDR3 runs 15 residues. Trimming shortened V by 3 bases and J by 0 bases, and 9 bases separated the two germline ends. Germline CDR1 SGDLS, CDR2 YYNGEE. CDR3 sequence: CASSAHLATNEKLFF. The CDR3 DNA follows: TGTGCCAGCAGCGCCCATTTAGCAACTAATGAAAAACTGTTTTTT. Full variable domain (remainder filled in from reference TRBV9 and TRBJ1-4): DSGVTQTPKHLITATGQRVTLRCSPRSGDLSVYWYQQSLDQGLQFLIQYYNGEERAKGNILERFSAQQFPDLHSELNLSSLELGDSALYFCASSAHLATNEKLFFGSGTQLSVL.

The chain links TRBV30 to TRBJ1-6, with D unresolved. V shed 2 bases and J shed 0 bases, with 11 bases lying between them. Germline CDR1 reads GTSNPN; CDR2 reads SVGIG (reference sequence). The CDR3 extends over 16 amino acids. CDR3 in amino acids: CAWSLGSSSYNSPLHF. The CDR3 DNA reads as TGTGCCTGGAGTCTCGGGTCTAGCTCCTATAATTCACCCCTCCACTTT.

The chain employs TRBV27 and TRBJ2-1; 9 bases are a match to TRBD1. V dropped 4 bases and J dropped 2; count of bases not matched to a gene: 9. Germline V gene lookup returns CDR1 MNHEY and CDR2 SMNVEV (reference sequence). The CDR3 loop spans 17 amino acids. CDR3 in amino acids: CASSSPGWDRAYNEQFF. The DNA of the CDR3 is TGTGCCAGCAGTTCCCCTGGATGGGACAGGGCCTACAATGAGCAGTTCTTC.

This sequence joins TRBV5-1 and TRBJ2-5; possible D gene TRBD1, 6 bases. Germline V lookup: CDR1 SGHRS, CDR2 YFSETQ. V lost 0 bases and J 5 bases, leaving 11 bases between the germline ends. The CDR3 contains 14 residues. The CDR3 loop is CASSLAGTLETQYF. The CDR3 nucleotides read TGCGCCAGCAGCTTGGCCGGGACACTTGAGACCCAGTACTTC.

The CDR3 sequence is CASSPAPGQGRYEQYF. CDR3 in DNA: TGCGCCAGCAGCCCGGCCCCGGGACAGGGCCGGTACGAGCAGTACTTC. V gene TRBV5-1 combines with J gene TRBJ2-7, with TRBD1 matching over 9 bases. The CDR3 runs 16 residues. The V segment lost 4 bases and the J segment 4 bases; nucleotides outside the gene matches: 12. CDR1 SGHRS and CDR2 YFSETQ come from the germline V gene.

CDR3 nucleotide sequence: TGTGCCAGCAGTTTAGAGGACTCAGGGGTCTATGGCTACACCTTC. Its translation: CASSLEDSGVYGYTF. The chain employs TRBV27 and TRBJ1-2; perhaps TRBD1 as D (6 bases). The germline V gene encodes CDR1 MNHEY and CDR2 SMNVEV (reference sequence). The CDR3 loop spans 15 amino acids. V lost 2 bases and J 4 bases, leaving 14 bases between the germline ends.

The chain joins TRBV25-1 to TRBJ1-4; D is unresolved. The CDR3 loop spans 15 amino acids. The ends were cut back, 6 bases at V and 3 bases at J, with 14 bases in the middle. Germline V gene lookup returns CDR1 MGHDK and CDR2 SYGVNS. CDR3 amino acids: CASRPTPGSNEKLFF. CDR3 DNA: TGTGCCAGCAGACCAACCCCGGGTTCTAATGAAAAACTGTTTTTT.

The V and J genes are TRBV13 and TRBJ2-7; tentative D call: TRBD1 (5 bases). Germline loops: CDR1 PRHDT, CDR2 FYEKMQ (reference sequence). The germline V and J ends were trimmed by 3 bases and 0 bases, with 9 bases remaining between them. The length of the CDR3 is 14 residues. CDR3 coding DNA: TGTGCCAGCAGCTTCAGCGACAGCTCCTACGAGCAGTACTTC. Amino acid sequence: CASSFSDSSYEQYF.

This chain connects TRBV19 to TRBJ1-6; D ambiguous. V was cut by 3 bases and J by 7 bases, with 13 bases left in between. The CDR3 sequence is 15 residues long. Germline CDR1 is LNHDA and CDR2 is SQIVND (reference sequence). The CDR3 DNA is TGTGCCAGTAGTATGAATATCAAAAGCAATTCACCCCTCCACTTT. Protein: CASSMNIKSNSPLHF.

The rearrangement uses TRBV7-3 and TRBJ2-2, with 8 bases matching TRBD1. This CDR3 contains 15 residues. Trimming took 1 base from V and 12 from J; bases not matched to a gene: 10. CDR1 SGHTA and CDR2 FQGTGA come from the germline V gene. CDR3 bases: TGTGCCAGCAGCTTAATCCCCGGGACAGGAGTTAAGCTGTTTTTT. Amino acids: CASSLIPGTGVKLFF. The full variable domain, with the rest looked up from reference TRBV7-3 and TRBJ2-2, is GAGVSQTPSNKVTEKGKYVELRCDPISGHTALYWYRQSLGQGPEFLIYFQGTGAADDSGLPNDRFFAVRPEGSVSTLKIQRTERGDSAVYLCASSLIPGTGVKLFFGEGSRLTVL.

The chain has TRBV7-9 and TRBJ2-1, with TRBD2 identical over 13 bases. Germline-derived CDR1 and CDR2 are SEHNR and FQNEAQ (reference sequence). V dropped 4 bases and J dropped 9; count of bases not matched to a gene: 12. CDR3 length equals 17 residues. The CDR3 nucleotides read TGTGCCAGCAGCTCGCTAGCCACTAGCGGGGGGGCCGGTGAGCAGTTCTTC. Protein sequence: CASSSLATSGGAGEQFF.

This chain uses TRBV5-4 with TRBJ2-3; TRBD2 matches 7 bases. The CDR3 is 17 residues long. Germline lookup yields CDR1 SGHNT and CDR2 YYREEE (reference sequence). The trim removed 2 bases at V and 2 bases at J, leaving 11 bases unmatched. The CDR3 spells CASSFGSRLAATDTQYF. The CDR3, as DNA: TGTGCCAGCAGCTTTGGATCGCGTCTAGCGGCCACAGATACGCAGTATTTT.

This clone has only a few counts. The chain combines TRBV5-6 with TRBJ2-5; the match to TRBD1 covers 9 bases. Germline values: CDR1 SGHDT, CDR2 YYEEEE. The V segment lost 4 bases and the J segment 7 bases; nucleotides outside the gene matches: 11. CDR3 size: 15 residues. CDR3 bases: TGTGCCAGCAGCATCCCGGGACAGGGTGCGGGGACCCAGTACTTC. This codes for CASSIPGQGAGTQYF.

The chain links TRBV7-8 to TRBJ1-1; D is perhaps TRBD1 (5 bases). The germline V gene encodes CDR1 SGHVS and CDR2 FQNEAQ. The CDR3 loop spans 14 amino acids. Trimming left V 7 bases short and J 1 base short, with 13 bases between. The DNA for the CDR3 is TGTGCCAGCAACCGCCCGGGGGAGAACACTGAAGCTTTCTTT. It translates to CASNRPGENTEAFF.

J is TRBJ2-7 and V is TRBV5-1; D gene ambiguous. The CDR3 contains 14 residues. From germline, CDR1 is SGHRS and CDR2 YFSETQ. V lost 4 bases and J lost 5, with 16 bases in between. The DNA for the CDR3 is TGCGCCAGCAGCCCGCCGAACGGGTTCGACGAGCAGTACTTC. Translated, it gives CASSPPNGFDEQYF.

The chain joins TRBV5-6 to TRBJ1-5, with a weak D call TRBD1 (6 bases). The V and J ends lost 2 bases and 6 bases respectively, with 18 bases between them. The CDR3 has 16 amino acids. Germline lookup yields CDR1 SGHDT and CDR2 YYEEEE. The CDR3 nucleotides read TGTGCCAGCAGCTTAGGGGGGGGTTTAGGTCGTCAGCCCCAGCATTTT. Translated: CASSLGGGLGRQPQHF.

The chain recombines TRBV18 with TRBJ2-7, with 8 bases matching TRBD1. Unmatched junction bases numbered 3, after V lost 4 bases and J lost 1 base. The CDR3 extends over 14 amino acids. Germline V lookup: CDR1 KGHSH, CDR2 LQKENI. The CDR3 region is CASSRGQASYEQYF. Here the CDR3 DNA reads TGTGCCAGCTCACGGGGACAGGCGTCCTACGAGCAGTACTTC.

The chain is built from TRBV7-2 and TRBJ1-5, with D perhaps TRBD1 (5 bases). This CDR3 has 14 residues. V lost 3 bases to trimming and J lost 7 bases, with 13 bases between them. CDR1 and CDR2 (germline): SGHTA, FQGNSA. CDR3 DNA sequence: TGTGCCAGCAGCTTCCAGGGCCAGGGACAGCCCCAGCATTTT. Translated: CASSFQGQGQPQHF.

The chain is built from TRBV5-1 and TRBJ2-7, with D possibly being TRBD1 (7 bases). The CDR3 sequence is 14 residues long. Germline-derived CDR1 and CDR2 are SGHRS and YFSETQ. The ends were cut back, 5 bases at V and 7 bases at J, with 19 bases in the middle. The CDR3 DNA is TGCGCCAGCAGTTCTGGACAGGAACGGGGGGAGCAGTACTTC. It encodes CASSSGQERGEQYF.

The chain couples TRBV28 to TRBJ1-5; perhaps TRBD1 as D (5 bases). Germline assignment: CDR1 MDHEN and CDR2 SYDVKM. This CDR3 is 15 amino acids long. V was pared by 1 base and J by 5 bases, with 12 bases between. The DNA of the CDR3 is TGTGCCAGCAGTTTATCCACCTCAGGGTATCAGCCCCAGCATTTT. It yields the protein CASSLSTSGYQPQHF.